Following are 32 T cell receptor beta chains from one sample sequenced in a study of CD8 T cells in Susac syndrome. RNA amounts of roughly 0.45 to 1 ug underwent reverse transcription with random hexamers. TCRdb reanalysed the immunoSEQ multiplex PCR reads using MiXCR and keeps one entry per CDR3 protein. There are hundreds of thousands of distinct CDR3 sequences in the sample; 95% occur only once, and 0.075% to 0.095% lies in the top ten. Specimen: CD4+ T cells from PBMCs. The receptors here all came from a human donor with multiple sclerosis.

V usage is TRBV19 and J usage is TRBJ2-5; 7 bases line up with TRBD1. Per germline, CDR1 LNHDA and CDR2 SQIVND (reference sequence). Trimming removed 4 bases from V and 2 bases from J; junction bases left unmatched: 4. The CDR3 length is 14 residues. CDR3 region: CASSTGQPQETQYF. In DNA form, the CDR3 reads TGTGCCAGTAGTACGGGACAGCCTCAAGAGACCCAGTACTTC.

J is TRBJ2-1 and V is TRBV12-3 or TRBV12-4; D is perhaps TRBD2 (6 bases). There are 15 residues in the CDR3. V was cut by 3 bases and J by 6 bases, with 15 bases left in between. The CDR3 is CASSLSPNGGNEQFF. For the CDR3, the DNA is TGTGCCAGCAGTTTGAGCCCAAACGGGGGCAATGAGCAGTTCTTC.

This sequence joins TRBV2 and TRBJ2-3; D possibly corresponds to TRBD1 (5 bases). The CDR3 loop spans 13 amino acids. The V and J ends lost 7 bases and 1 base respectively, with 9 bases between them. The germline V gene encodes CDR1 SNHLY and CDR2 FYNNEI. In nucleotides, the CDR3 is TGTGCCAGCAATGGGGCCGGCACAGATACGCAGTATTTT. This sequence encodes CASNGAGTDTQYF.

The chain combines TRBV5-1 with TRBJ2-5; D perhaps matches TRBD1 (7 bases). The germline gives CDR1 SGHRS, CDR2 YFSETQ. This CDR3 is 14 amino acids long. The V end lost 3 bases, the J end lost 5 bases, and 14 bases lay between the germline ends. CDR3 in amino acids: CASSSGGSRETQYF. CDR3 in DNA: TGCGCCAGCAGCTCAGGGGGGAGTCGGGAGACCCAGTACTTC.

The chain combines TRBV6-5 with TRBJ1-2; 7 bases agree with TRBD1. The CDR3 spans 14 residues. J was trimmed by 4 bases and V by 2 bases; bases with no gene match: 4. Germline CDR1 reads MNHEY; CDR2 reads SVGAGI. CDR3 amino acids: CASSYDRAPYGYTF. In DNA form, the CDR3 reads TGTGCCAGCAGTTACGACAGGGCCCCCTATGGCTACACCTTC.

V usage is TRBV18 and J usage is TRBJ2-1, with D unresolved. Germline values: CDR1 KGHSH, CDR2 LQKENI. V dropped 4 bases and J dropped 2 bases, with 12 bases sitting between them. The CDR3 extends over 15 amino acids. DNA of the CDR3: TGTGCCAGCTCACGGGCGTATAACCCCTACAATGAGCAGTTCTTC. Translation: CASSRAYNPYNEQFF.

This chain connects TRBV5-4 to TRBJ2-1; tentative D call: TRBD1 (5 bases). The length of the CDR3 is 17 residues. Per germline, CDR1 SGHNT and CDR2 YYREEE (reference sequence). V dropped 4 bases and J dropped 5 bases, with 22 bases sitting between them. The CDR3 reads CASSAKKGLLGNNEQFF. CDR3 DNA sequence: TGTGCCAGCAGCGCAAAGAAGGGGCTTTTAGGGAACAATGAGCAGTTCTTC.

This CDR3 is CASSAPDQETQYF. CDR3 DNA sequence: TGTGCCAGCAGCGCCCCAGACCAAGAGACCCAGTACTTC. The V call is TRBV7-9, the J call TRBJ2-5; D ambiguous. V lost 5 bases to trimming and J lost 0 bases, with 7 bases between them. CDR1 is SEHNR, CDR2 FQNEAQ, per germline (reference sequence). This CDR3 is 13 amino acids long.

The chain joins TRBV12-3 or TRBV12-4 to TRBJ1-1; D ambiguous. The CDR3 length is 15 residues. Trimming left V 4 bases short and J 2 bases short, with 14 bases between. CDR3 residues: CASSYRRELNTEAFF. The CDR3 DNA reads TGTGCCAGCAGTTACCGCCGGGAGCTAAACACTGAAGCTTTCTTT.

V is TRBV30 and J is TRBJ1-5, with D tentatively TRBD1 (5 bases). CDR3 length: 16 amino acids. CDR1 is GTSNPN, CDR2 SVGIG, per germline (reference sequence). The V end lost 1 base, the J end lost 4 bases, and 17 bases lay between the germline ends. The CDR3 loop is CAWSARALGRNQPQHF. The CDR3 nucleotides are TGTGCCTGGAGTGCCAGGGCCCTAGGAAGGAATCAGCCCCAGCATTTT.

The chain carries TRBV3-1 and TRBJ2-5; D is uncertain. Germline loops: CDR1 LGHDT, CDR2 YNNKEL (reference sequence). The ends were cut back, 2 bases at V and 4 bases at J, with 17 bases in the middle. The CDR3 has 16 amino acids. The chain's CDR3 is CASSQNSLNSGETQYF. CDR3 in DNA: TGTGCCAGCAGCCAAAATAGTTTGAACTCGGGAGAGACCCAGTACTTC.

This clonotype is a singleton in its sample. The chain links TRBV11-2 to TRBJ1-5; D call uncertain. Per germline, CDR1 SGHAT and CDR2 FQNNGV. The V and J ends lost 3 bases and 0 bases respectively, with 9 bases between them. CDR3 length equals 15 residues. CDR3 region: CASSFGRASNQPQHF. The CDR3 DNA reads as TGTGCCAGCAGCTTTGGCCGAGCTAGCAATCAGCCCCAGCATTTT. Combining the CDR3 with reference TRBV11-2 and TRBJ1-5 gives the whole variable domain EAGVAQSPRYKIIEKRQSVAFWCNPISGHATLYWYQQILGQGPKLLIQFQNNGVVDDSQLPKDRFSAERLKGVDSTLKIQPAKLEDSAVYLCASSFGRASNQPQHFGDGTRLSIL.

The rearrangement joins TRBV15 to TRBJ2-1; TRBD2 is a possible D gene (5 bases). Trimming cost V 1 base and J 7 bases, with 8 bases left between them. This CDR3 has 13 residues. Germline CDR1 and CDR2: LNHNV and YYDKDF (reference sequence). The chain's CDR3 is CATSRGGGNEQFF. Here the CDR3 DNA reads TGTGCCACCAGCAGAGGAGGCGGGAATGAGCAGTTCTTC.

The CDR3 DNA follows: TGCGCCAGCAGCTTGCAGGCGGGAGTTCGGGGAGAGACCCAGTACTTC. Protein sequence: CASSLQAGVRGETQYF. The rearrangement joins TRBV5-1 to TRBJ2-5; 7 nucleotides line up with TRBD2. The CDR3 covers 16 residues. V shed 1 base and J 4 bases; nucleotides not matched to a gene: 10. Germline assignment: CDR1 SGHRS and CDR2 YFSETQ.

This clonotype was recorded only once. V usage is TRBV5-8 and J usage is TRBJ2-2; TRBD2 agrees at 8 bases. Per the germline V gene, CDR1 is SGHTS and CDR2 is YDEGEE. The CDR3 consists of 19 residues. Germline trimming cut 7 bases from V and 0 bases from J; bases unmatched to any gene: 17. Written as DNA, the CDR3 is TGTGCCAGCCTACCTCTCAGGGATGGAGCGGGAGCGAACACCGGGGAGCTGTTTTTT. Translating it yields CASLPLRDGAGANTGELFF.

This clonotype was detected only once. The chain employs TRBV9 and TRBJ2-7, with 11 bases lining up with TRBD2. CDR1 and CDR2 from the germline V gene are SGDLS and YYNGEE. The CDR3 extends over 16 amino acids. After removal of 4 bases from V and 3 bases from J, the junction contained 9 bases not matched to a gene. The CDR3 nucleotides read TGTGCCAGCAGCCTATCCGGGACTAGCGGTTTCTACGAGCAGTACTTC. Translating it yields CASSLSGTSGFYEQYF.

The V gene is TRBV19, the J gene TRBJ1-2, with 8 positions matching TRBD1. The germline CDR1 and CDR2 sequences are LNHDA and SQIVND (reference sequence). Unmatched junction bases numbered 5, after V lost 6 bases and J lost 8 bases. CDR3 length equals 12 residues. The CDR3 DNA reads TGTGCCAGTAGGAAGGACAGGGCCGGCTACACCTTC. Translation gives CASRKDRAGYTF.

This chain uses TRBV6-1 with TRBJ2-3; perhaps TRBD1 as D (6 bases). The CDR3 loop spans 13 amino acids. Germline V gives CDR1 MNHNS, CDR2 SASEGT. V lost 6 bases and J lost 4, with 11 bases in between. The CDR3 DNA reads TGTGCCAGCAGAAGAACAGGGCCAGATACGCAGTATTTT. This sequence encodes CASRRTGPDTQYF.

V is TRBV7-9 and J is TRBJ2-5; 8 nucleotides line up with TRBD2. The CDR3 consists of 15 residues. V was pared by 5 bases and J by 1 base, with 6 bases of the junction left unmatched. Germline V gene lookup returns CDR1 SEHNR and CDR2 FQNEAQ (reference sequence). As DNA, the CDR3 is TGTGCCAGCAGCCGACTAGCGCGACTCCAAGAGACCCAGTACTTC. It specifies CASSRLARLQETQYF.

As regards this clonotype: Germline and junction disagree at one end, which may indicate a read error. This sequence joins TRBV7-9 and TRBJ2-7, with D perhaps matching TRBD1 (6 bases). The CDR3 totals 13 residues. Per the germline V gene, CDR1 is SEHNR and CDR2 is FQNEAQ (reference sequence). The DNA of the CDR3 is TGTGCCAGCAGCTTAGCGAATGAACAGGGAAGGCACTTC. It codes for CASSLANEQGRHF. The whole variable domain, filled in from reference TRBV7-9 and TRBJ2-7, reads DTGVSQNPRHKITKRGQNVTFRCDPISEHNRLYWYRQTLGQGPEFLTYFQNEAQLEKSRLLSDRFSAERPKGSFSTLEIQRTEQGDSAMYLCASSLANEQGRHFGPGTRLTVT.

This chain uses TRBV12-3 or TRBV12-4 with TRBJ2-7; tentatively, D is TRBD1 (6 bases). Trimming took 8 bases from V and 0 from J, leaving 14 bases between them. This CDR3 region has 14 residues. The CDR3 region is CASGRDTNSYEQYF. The CDR3 nucleotides are TGTGCCAGCGGCCGGGACACAAACTCCTACGAGCAGTACTTC.

The gene calls are TRBV5-1 and TRBJ1-1; unclear D gene. Germline loops: CDR1 SGHRS, CDR2 YFSETQ. V gave up 4 bases and J gave up 4 bases, with 14 bases separating them. The CDR3 runs 14 residues. The CDR3 region is CASSPRERATEAFF. The DNA for the CDR3 is TGCGCCAGCAGCCCACGAGAGCGAGCCACTGAAGCTTTCTTT. Based on the CDR3 plus reference TRBV5-1 and TRBJ1-1, the full variable domain is KAGVTQTPRYLIKTRGQQVTLSCSPISGHRSVSWYQQTPGQGLQFLFEYFSETQRNKGNFPGRFSGRQFSNSRSEMNVSTLELGDSALYLCASSPRERATEAFFGQGTRLTVV.

This rearrangement joins TRBV15 to TRBJ2-1; D unresolved. Germline CDR1 LNHNV, CDR2 YYDKDF (reference sequence). The CDR3 sequence is 13 residues long. Between the trimmed V and J ends, which lost 2 bases and 4 bases, there was a span of 6 bases. The DNA of the CDR3 is TGTGCCACCAGCAGACAGGAGTACAATGAGCAGTTCTTC. Amino acid sequence: CATSRQEYNEQFF.

This rearrangement joins TRBV21-1 to TRBJ1-5. TRBV21-1 is designated a pseudogene. The CDR3 extends over 15 amino acids. CDR3 DNA: TGTGCCAGCAGCAAAGAGGGAGGGAGCAATCAGCCCCAGCATTTT. Translation: CASSKEGGSNQPQHF.

This chain uses TRBV30 with TRBJ2-1; TRBD2 matches 7 bases. The junction had 5 bases not matched to a gene; V was cut back by 8 bases and J by 7 bases. CDR1 is GTSNPN, CDR2 SVGIG, per germline (reference sequence). This CDR3 comprises 11 residues. CDR3 residues: CAQTSTNEQFF. CDR3 DNA: TGTGCCCAGACTAGCACGAATGAGCAGTTCTTC.

The genes are TRBV7-6 and TRBJ1-5, with 9 bases fitting TRBD1. Looked up from germline, CDR1 is SGHVS and CDR2 is FNYEAQ. V shed 2 bases and J 6 bases; nucleotides not matched to a gene: 5. The CDR3 totals 15 residues. The CDR3 sequence: CASSLIQGASQPQHF. In nucleotides, the CDR3 is TGTGCCAGCAGCTTAATACAGGGGGCTAGTCAGCCCCAGCATTTT.

The chain is built from TRBV12-3 or TRBV12-4 and TRBJ2-1; the D is unclear. V was pared by 3 bases and J by 2 bases, with 5 bases between. The CDR3 is 13 amino acids. DNA of the CDR3: TGTGCCAGCAGTTTCCGACCCTACAATGAGCAGTTCTTC. Amino acids: CASSFRPYNEQFF.

About this clonotype itself: A junction boundary mismatches the germline segment, possibly from a read error. V and J are TRBV3-1 and TRBJ1-1; D is possibly TRBD1 (6 bases). Germline CDR1 LGHDT, CDR2 YNNKEL (reference sequence). This CDR3 is 13 amino acids long. The CDR3 region is CASSRDAGALPVF. The CDR3 DNA follows: TGTGCCAGCAGCCGGGATGCGGGGGCCCTCCCCGTCTTT.

The chain couples TRBV3-1 to TRBJ1-1; 7 bases are a match to TRBD1. This CDR3 is built from 15 residues. In germline, CDR1 is LGHDT, CDR2 YNNKEL (reference sequence). V dropped 4 bases and J dropped 0; count of bases not matched to a gene: 5. The CDR3 sequence is CASSPKGQMNTEAFF. The DNA for the CDR3 is TGTGCCAGCAGCCCCAAGGGACAGATGAACACTGAAGCTTTCTTT. The full variable domain, with the rest looked up from reference TRBV3-1 and TRBJ1-1, is DTAVSQTPKYLVTQMGNDKSIKCEQNLGHDTMYWYKQDSKKFLKIMFSYNNKELIINETVPNRFSPKSPDKAHLNLHINSLELGDSAVYFCASSPKGQMNTEAFFGQGTRLTVV.

The genes are TRBV20-1 and TRBJ2-3; D unresolved. In germline, CDR1 is DFQATT, CDR2 SNEGSKA (reference sequence). The CDR3 is made up of 11 amino acids. The V end lost 5 bases, the J end lost 1 base, and 4 bases lay between the germline ends. The CDR3 protein is CSAHGTDTQYF. CDR3 bases: TGCAGTGCTCATGGCACAGATACGCAGTATTTT.

The chain is built from TRBV29-1 and TRBJ1-4, with 7 bases lining up with TRBD1. This CDR3 region has 14 residues. Losses at the gene ends were 6 bases for V and 2 bases for J; bases not matched to a gene: 6. Germline assignment: CDR1 SQVTM and CDR2 ANQGSEA. Here the CDR3 reads CSVLEGATNEKLFF. The CDR3, as DNA: TGCAGCGTACTTGAGGGGGCGACTAATGAAAAACTGTTTTTT.

The rearrangement joins TRBV3-1 to TRBJ2-7, with D hard to call. Trimming stripped 4 bases from V and 1 base from J, with 11 bases between. The CDR3 runs 14 residues. Germline V gene lookup returns CDR1 LGHDT and CDR2 YNNKEL (reference sequence). The CDR3 DNA follows: TGTGCCAGCAGCCGATACTATACTTCCTACGAGCAGTACTTC. It codes for CASSRYYTSYEQYF.